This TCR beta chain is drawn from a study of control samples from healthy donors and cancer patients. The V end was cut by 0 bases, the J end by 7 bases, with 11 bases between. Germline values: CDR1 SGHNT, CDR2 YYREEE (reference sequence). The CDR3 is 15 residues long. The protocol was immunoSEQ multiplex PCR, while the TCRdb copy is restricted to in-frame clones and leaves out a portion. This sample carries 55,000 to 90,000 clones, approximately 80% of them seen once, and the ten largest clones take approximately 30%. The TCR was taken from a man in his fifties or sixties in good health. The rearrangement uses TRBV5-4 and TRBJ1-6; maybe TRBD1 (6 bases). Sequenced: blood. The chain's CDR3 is CASSLATGPNSPLHF. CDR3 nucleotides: TGTGCCAGCAGCTTGGCTACAGGGCCGAATTCACCCCTCCACTTT. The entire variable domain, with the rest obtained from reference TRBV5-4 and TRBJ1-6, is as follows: ETGVTQSPTHLIKTRGQQVTLRCSSQSGHNTVSWYQQALGQGPQFIFQYYREEENGRGNFPPRFSGLQFPNYSSELNVNALELDDSALYLCASSLATGPNSPLHFGNGTRLTVT.